Listed below are T cell receptor beta chains from one sample, sequenced in a study of cytomegalovirus exposure and HLA in healthy donors. The table came from immunoSEQ multiplex PCR; TCRdb's copy has only in-frame clones and leaves some out. This sample has about 160,000 clones, with over 60% found just once. Specimen: PBMCs. These receptors originate from a woman aged 30 to 39 in good health and CMV-seronegative. Each CDR3 is given with its conserved first and last residue. The order of the fields is V gene, clone size, J gene, D gene, CDR3 DNA, CDR3 protein. A D gene is named only where the DNA matches it firmly. Rows give clone size only sometimes, using once, few, many, or a class for an expanded clone.

TRBV2,NA,TRBJ2-2,TRBD1,TGTGCCAGCAGTGAAGCAAGGACAGGGGCCGGGGAGCTGTTTTTT,CASSEARTGAGELFF
TRBV28,NA,TRBJ2-3,TRBD2,TGTGCCAGCAGTTTCACGGGGGGGGCAGATACGCAGTATTTT,CASSFTGGADTQYF
TRBV7-6,few,TRBJ1-4,NA,TGTGCCAGCAGCTATAGTGGGGGCGCTTTTGAAAAACTGTTTTTT,CASSYSGGAFEKLFF
TRBV5-1,few,TRBJ2-1,NA,TGCGCCAGCAGCTGGAGGGGTGGGTACAATGAGCAGTTCTTC,CASSWRGGYNEQFF
TRBV7-7,NA,TRBJ2-1,NA,TGTGCTAGCAGCTTGCATGTGGCAGGCGCTCTTGGACTCAATGAGCAGTTCTTC,CASSLHVAGALGLNEQFF
TRBV19,NA,TRBJ2-3,NA,TGTGCCAGTAGTCCAACCCAGAGCACAGATACGCAGTATTTT,CASSPTQSTDTQYF
TRBV27,NA,TRBJ2-2,TRBD1,TGTGCCAGCAGACACACAGGGGCCGGGGAGCTGTTTTTT,CASRHTGAGELFF
TRBV2,NA,TRBJ1-5,TRBD1,TGTGCCAGCAGTTCCGGGACAGGAAGCAATCAGCCCCAGCATTTT,CASSSGTGSNQPQHF
TRBV7-9,NA,TRBJ2-6,TRBD1,TGTGCCAGCAGCTTAAGTATGGGGCAGGGGGTGACTGGGGCCAACGTCCTGACTTTC,CASSLSMGQGVTGANVLTF
TRBV7-9,NA,TRBJ2-7,TRBD1,TGTGCCAGCAGTCCCAGCTCCGGGACAGGGTTTTTCGAGCAGTACTTC,CASSPSSGTGFFEQYF
TRBV7-3,NA,TRBJ2-2,NA,TGTGCCAGCAGCCAGGCCACAGGAACCACCGGGGAGCTGTTTTTT,CASSQATGTTGELFF
TRBV18,NA,TRBJ2-4,NA,TGTGCCAGCTCACTCTCTCACCAGGAGGGCATTCAGTACTTC,CASSLSHQEGIQYF
TRBV19,NA,TRBJ2-7,NA,TGTGCCAGTAGTGCCCTCGACAGCACCTACGAGCAGTACTTC,CASSALDSTYEQYF
TRBV19,NA,TRBJ2-7,TRBD2,TGTGCCAGTAGGTCACTAGCGGAAACCTACGAGCAGTACTTC,CASRSLAETYEQYF
TRBV2,NA,TRBJ1-4,TRBD1,TGTGCCAGCAGTGATTCGAGGACCGGGACAGTGGGTGAAAAACTGTTTTTT,CASSDSRTGTVGEKLFF
TRBV7-9,NA,TRBJ2-6,TRBD1,TGTGCCAGCAGCTTAACAGGGGGCGCTGGGGCCAACGTCCTGACTTTC,CASSLTGGAGANVLTF
TRBV30,once,TRBJ1-2,NA,TGTGCCTGGAGTGTACTCAGGGCGGGAGGCTACACCTTC,CAWSVLRAGGYTF
TRBV5-6,NA,TRBJ2-7,TRBD2,TGTGCCAGCAGCTTGGGGCTAGCGGACTACGAGCAGTACTTC,CASSLGLADYEQYF
TRBV4-2,NA,TRBJ1-4,TRBD1,TGTGCCAGCAGCCAAGATCAGACAGGGGGCTATGAAAAACTGTTTTTT,CASSQDQTGGYEKLFF
TRBV9,few,TRBJ2-2,TRBD2,TGTGCCAGCAGCGAGACTAGCGGGAGGACAACCGGGGAGCTGTTTTTT,CASSETSGRTTGELFF
TRBV15,NA,TRBJ2-3,NA,TGTGCCACCAGCAGCTCGGAGTGGAGCACAGATACGCAGTATTTT,CATSSSEWSTDTQYF
TRBV23-1,NA,TRBJ2-1,NA,TGCGCCAGCAGTTGGGTGCCCCAGGAAGTCGATGAGCAGTTCTTC,CASSWVPQEVDEQFF
TRBV5-1,NA,TRBJ1-1,NA,TGCGCCAGCAGCTTGAACGGGGCTGAAGCTTTCTTT,CASSLNGAEAFF
TRBV10-3,few,TRBJ2-3,TRBD1,TGTGCCATCAACGATGCCGGGACAGGGGGATTTTACACAGATACGCAGTATTTT,CAINDAGTGGFYTDTQYF
TRBV7-2,NA,TRBJ2-5,TRBD2,TGTGCCAGCAGCGCGCTAGCGGGGGTAAGAGAGACCCAGTACTTC,CASSALAGVRETQYF
TRBV2,NA,TRBJ2-1,TRBD2,TGTGCCAGCAGTGAGGTAGCGGGAGTTGCAACTGAGCAGTTCTTC,CASSEVAGVATEQFF
TRBV9,NA,TRBJ2-6,NA,TGTGCCAGTGGGGGGAGAGCAGAAGCGAGCTCTGGGGCCAACGTCCTGACTTTC,CASGGRAEASSGANVLTF
TRBV27,once,TRBJ2-7,TRBD1,TGTGCCAGCAGTACGAGCTGGACAGGGGTAGTTGAGCAGTACTTC,CASSTSWTGVVEQYF
TRBV2,NA,TRBJ1-5,TRBD1,TGTGCCAGCAGTGAGGACAGGTCCCTCAGCGACGATCAGCCCCAGCATTTT,CASSEDRSLSDDQPQHF
TRBV6-1,NA,TRBJ2-7,NA,TGTGCCAGCAGTGAACTCACACGGCGGAACGAGCAGTACTTC,CASSELTRRNEQYF
TRBV19,NA,TRBJ1-3,NA,TGTGCCGTATCTTTCTCACACGGAAACACCATATATTTT,CAVSFSHGNTIYF
TRBV2,NA,TRBJ2-7,TRBD2,TGTGCCAGCAGGGGGACTAGCGGGAGGTTATACGAGCAGTACTTC,CASRGTSGRLYEQYF
TRBV6-5,few,TRBJ2-7,NA,TGTGCCACGCGTAAACCTCCTCCTTCCTACGAGCAGTACTTC,CATRKPPPSYEQYF
TRBV5-6,NA,TRBJ2-7,TRBD2,TGTGCCAGCAGCTTGATGGGGACTAGCGAAACCTACGAGCAGTACTTC,CASSLMGTSETYEQYF
TRBV27,NA,TRBJ1-6,TRBD1,TGTGCCAGCAGGGGACAGGGATATAATTCACCCCTCCACTTT,CASRGQGYNSPLHF
TRBV5-6,NA,TRBJ1-6,TRBD1,TGTGCCAGCAGCTCCCCAGGGGGCGCAGACTCACCCCTCCACTTT,CASSSPGGADSPLHF
TRBV27,NA,TRBJ2-7,TRBD2,TGTGCCAGCAGTTTATCCTCGGGACTAGCCGTTTACGAGCAGTACTTC,CASSLSSGLAVYEQYF
TRBV5-3,NA,TRBJ2-1,NA,TGTGCCAGAAGCTGGGCTCGCGCCAATGAGCAGTTCTTC,CARSWARANEQFF
TRBV5-1,NA,TRBJ2-1,NA,TGCGCCAGCAGCTTGGACTATTACAATGAGCAGTTCTTC,CASSLDYYNEQFF
TRBV27,NA,TRBJ1-1,NA,TGTGCCAGCAGTTTATCGAGAAGAGGGAACACTGAAGCTTTCTTT,CASSLSRRGNTEAFF
TRBV15,once,TRBJ2-1,TRBD2,TGTGCCACCAGCAGATACCTCCAGACTAGCGGGACCGCGACGTACAATGAGCAGTTCTTC,CATSRYLQTSGTATYNEQFF
TRBV29-1,NA,TRBJ2-1,TRBD2,TGCAGCGCCCTGACTAGCGGGAGGGGTAATGAGCAGTTCTTC,CSALTSGRGNEQFF
TRBV20-1,few,TRBJ2-7,NA,TGCAGTGCTTCCCGGGACTACGAGCAGTACTTC,CSASRDYEQYF